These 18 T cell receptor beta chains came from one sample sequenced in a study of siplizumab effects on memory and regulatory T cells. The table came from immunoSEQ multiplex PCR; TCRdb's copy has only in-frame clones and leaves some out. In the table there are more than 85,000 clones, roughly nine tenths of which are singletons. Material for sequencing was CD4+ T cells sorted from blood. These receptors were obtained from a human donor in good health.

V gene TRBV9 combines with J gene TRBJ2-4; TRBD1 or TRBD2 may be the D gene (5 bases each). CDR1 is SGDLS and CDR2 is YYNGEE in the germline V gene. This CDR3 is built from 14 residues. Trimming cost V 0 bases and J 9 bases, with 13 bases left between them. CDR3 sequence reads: CASSVASGPGIQYF. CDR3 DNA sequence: TGTGCCAGCAGCGTAGCTTCGGGGCCGGGCATTCAGTACTTC.

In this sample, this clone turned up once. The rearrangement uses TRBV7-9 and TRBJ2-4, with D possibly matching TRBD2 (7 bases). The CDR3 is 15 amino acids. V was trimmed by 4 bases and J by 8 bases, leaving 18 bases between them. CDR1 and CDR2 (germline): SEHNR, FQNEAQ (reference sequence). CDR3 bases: TGTGCCAGCAGCTCTGCCCGGGGGGCTATTGACATTCAGTACTTC. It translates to CASSSARGAIDIQYF.

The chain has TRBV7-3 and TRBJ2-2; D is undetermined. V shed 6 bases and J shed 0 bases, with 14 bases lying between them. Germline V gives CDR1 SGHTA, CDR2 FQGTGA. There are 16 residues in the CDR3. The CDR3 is CASSRRTTANTGELFF. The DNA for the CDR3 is TGTGCCAGCAGTCGGAGAACAACAGCGAACACCGGGGAGCTGTTTTTT. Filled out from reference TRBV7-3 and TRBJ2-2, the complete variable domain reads GAGVSQTPSNKVTEKGKYVELRCDPISGHTALYWYRQSLGQGPEFLIYFQGTGAADDSGLPNDRFFAVRPEGSVSTLKIQRTERGDSAVYLCASSRRTTANTGELFFGEGSRLTVL.

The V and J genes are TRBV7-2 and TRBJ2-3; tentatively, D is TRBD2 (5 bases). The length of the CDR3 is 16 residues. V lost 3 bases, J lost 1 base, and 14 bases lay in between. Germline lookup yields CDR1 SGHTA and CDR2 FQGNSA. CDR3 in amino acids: CASSFGIASGTDTQYF. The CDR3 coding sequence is TGTGCCAGCAGCTTTGGGATAGCGTCCGGCACAGATACGCAGTATTTT.

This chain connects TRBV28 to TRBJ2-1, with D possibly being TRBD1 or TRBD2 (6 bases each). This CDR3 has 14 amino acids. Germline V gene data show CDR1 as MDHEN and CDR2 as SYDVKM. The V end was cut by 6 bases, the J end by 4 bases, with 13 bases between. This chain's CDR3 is CASRSGATYNEQFF. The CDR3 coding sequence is TGTGCCAGCAGGTCGGGGGCTACTTACAATGAGCAGTTCTTC.

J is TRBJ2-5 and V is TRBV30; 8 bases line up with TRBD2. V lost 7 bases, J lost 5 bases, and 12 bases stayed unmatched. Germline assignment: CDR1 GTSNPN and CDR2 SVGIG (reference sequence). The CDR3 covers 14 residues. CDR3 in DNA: TGTGCCTCACAGAAACCGGGACTAGGGGAGACCCAGTACTTC. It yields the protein CASQKPGLGETQYF.

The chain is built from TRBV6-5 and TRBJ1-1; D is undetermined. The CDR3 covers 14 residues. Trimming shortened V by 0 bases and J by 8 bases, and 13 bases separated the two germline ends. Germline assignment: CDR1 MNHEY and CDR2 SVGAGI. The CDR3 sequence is CASSYSSPWQEAFF. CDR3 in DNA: TGTGCCAGCAGTTACTCGAGTCCGTGGCAGGAAGCTTTCTTT.

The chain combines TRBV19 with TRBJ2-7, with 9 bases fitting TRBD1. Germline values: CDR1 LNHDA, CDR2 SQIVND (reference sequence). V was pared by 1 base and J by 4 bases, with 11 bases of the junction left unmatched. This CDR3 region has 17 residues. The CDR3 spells CASSIASTGGAVYEQYF. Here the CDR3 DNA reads TGTGCCAGTAGTATAGCTAGTACAGGGGGCGCAGTTTACGAGCAGTACTTC.

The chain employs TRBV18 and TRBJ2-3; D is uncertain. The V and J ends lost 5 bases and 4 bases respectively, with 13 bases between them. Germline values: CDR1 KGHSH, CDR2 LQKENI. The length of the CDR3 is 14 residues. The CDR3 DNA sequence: TGTGCCAGCTCAGAAGGTTCGCGGTCAGATACGCAGTATTTT. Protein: CASSEGSRSDTQYF.

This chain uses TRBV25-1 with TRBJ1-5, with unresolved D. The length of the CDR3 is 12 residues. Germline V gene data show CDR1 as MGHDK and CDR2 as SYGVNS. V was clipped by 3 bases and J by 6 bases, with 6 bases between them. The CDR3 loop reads CASSDPGQPQHF. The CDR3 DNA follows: TGTGCCAGCAGTGACCCAGGTCAGCCCCAGCATTTT.

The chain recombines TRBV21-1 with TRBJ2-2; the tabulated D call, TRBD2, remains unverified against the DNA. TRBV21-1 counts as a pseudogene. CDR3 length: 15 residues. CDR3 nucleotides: TGTGCCAGCAGCAAAGGGGTAGCGCGGACCGGGGAGCTGTTTTTT. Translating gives CASSKGVARTGELFF.

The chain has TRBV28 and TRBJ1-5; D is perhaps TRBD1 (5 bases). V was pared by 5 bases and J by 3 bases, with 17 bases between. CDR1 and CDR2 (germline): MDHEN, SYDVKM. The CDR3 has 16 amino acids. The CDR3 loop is CASSPPGTWDNQPQHF. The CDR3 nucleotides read TGTGCCAGCAGTCCACCAGGGACCTGGGACAATCAGCCCCAGCATTTT. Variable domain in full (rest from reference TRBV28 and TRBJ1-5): DVKVTQSSRYLVKRTGEKVFLECVQDMDHENMFWYRQDPGLGLRLIYFSYDVKMKEKGDIPEGYSVSREKKERFSLILESASTNQTSMYLCASSPPGTWDNQPQHFGDGTRLSIL.

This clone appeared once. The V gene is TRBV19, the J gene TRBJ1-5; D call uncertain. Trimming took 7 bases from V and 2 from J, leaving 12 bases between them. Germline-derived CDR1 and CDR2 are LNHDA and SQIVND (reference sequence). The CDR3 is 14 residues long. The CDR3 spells CASKPNRGNQPQHF. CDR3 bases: TGTGCCAGTAAGCCCAATCGGGGCAATCAGCCCCAGCATTTT.

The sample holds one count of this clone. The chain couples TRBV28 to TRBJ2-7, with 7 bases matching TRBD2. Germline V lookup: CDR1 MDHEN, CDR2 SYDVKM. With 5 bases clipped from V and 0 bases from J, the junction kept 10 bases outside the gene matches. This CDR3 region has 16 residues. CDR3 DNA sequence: TGTGCCAGCAGTCTCATCACTAGCGACCACTCCTACGAGCAGTACTTC. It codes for CASSLITSDHSYEQYF.

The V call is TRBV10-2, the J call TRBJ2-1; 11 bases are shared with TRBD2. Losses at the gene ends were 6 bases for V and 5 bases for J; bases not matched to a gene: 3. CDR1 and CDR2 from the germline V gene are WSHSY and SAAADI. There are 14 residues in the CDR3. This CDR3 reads CASRGLADHNEQFF. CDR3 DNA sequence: TGCGCCAGCAGGGGACTAGCGGACCACAATGAGCAGTTCTTC.

CDR3 sequence: CASSLNFLQVHYNEQFF. CDR3 nucleotides: TGTGCCAGCAGCTTAAACTTTCTTCAGGTCCACTACAATGAGCAGTTCTTC. The chain carries TRBV7-6 and TRBJ2-1; no firm D call. The CDR3 has 17 amino acids. Germline CDR1 is SGHVS and CDR2 is FNYEAQ. V dropped 2 bases and J dropped 3 bases, with 17 bases sitting between them. Full variable domain (rest looked up from reference TRBV7-6 and TRBJ2-1): GAGVSQSPRYKVTKRGQDVALRCDPISGHVSLYWYRQALGQGPEFLTYFNYEAQQDKSGLPNDRFSAERPEGSISTLTIQRTEQRDSAMYRCASSLNFLQVHYNEQFFGPGTRLTVL.

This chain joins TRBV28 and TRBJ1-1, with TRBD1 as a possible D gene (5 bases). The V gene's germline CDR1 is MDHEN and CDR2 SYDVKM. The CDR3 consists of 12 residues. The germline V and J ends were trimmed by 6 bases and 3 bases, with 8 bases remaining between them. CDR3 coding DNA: TGTGCCAGCAGCGAACAGGACACTGAAGCTTTCTTT. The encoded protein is CASSEQDTEAFF.

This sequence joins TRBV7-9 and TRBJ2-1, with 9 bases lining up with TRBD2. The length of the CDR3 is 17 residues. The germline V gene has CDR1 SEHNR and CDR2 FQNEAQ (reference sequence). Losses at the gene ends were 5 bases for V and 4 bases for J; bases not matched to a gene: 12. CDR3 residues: CASSGSTGTSRYNEQFF. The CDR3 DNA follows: TGTGCCAGCAGCGGATCCACCGGGACTAGCAGGTACAATGAGCAGTTCTTC. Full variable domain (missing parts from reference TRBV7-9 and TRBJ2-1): DTGVSQNPRHKITKRGQNVTFRCDPISEHNRLYWYRQTLGQGPEFLTYFQNEAQLEKSRLLSDRFSAERPKGSFSTLEIQRTEQGDSAMYLCASSGSTGTSRYNEQFFGPGTRLTVL.